These 28 T cell receptor beta chains were sequenced from one sample in a study of T-cell memory formation after mild COVID-19. From the 5' RACE reads, TCRdb called clonotypes with MiXCR, one entry per CDR3 protein. The sample contains fewer than 700,000 distinct CDR3 sequences, about 20% of which appear only once. Sequenced input: PBMCs or a T cell subset sorted from them (not recorded which). The origin of the receptors is an adult woman who had mild COVID-19 (a few samples of this study predate the infection). Cell type and time point are not known.

This chain joins TRBV4-3 and TRBJ2-1; D remains unclear. V was clipped by 0 bases and J by 7 bases, with 13 bases between them. Germline CDR1 reads LGHNA; CDR2 reads YSLEER. This CDR3 spans 15 amino acids. The CDR3 DNA reads TGCGCCAGCAGCCAAGATAATGGCGGTTTGAATGAGCAGTTCTTC. It is translated as CASSQDNGGLNEQFF.

The chain uses TRBV24-1 and TRBJ2-7; D is unclear. V shed 3 bases and J shed 7 bases, with 12 bases lying between them. The CDR3 consists of 13 residues. Germline CDR1 is KGHDR and CDR2 is SFDVKD. CDR3 amino acids: CATSDPDTPEQYF. CDR3 in DNA: TGTGCCACCAGTGATCCGGATACCCCGGAGCAGTACTTC.

This rearrangement joins TRBV24-1 to TRBJ2-3; the D gene is possibly TRBD2 (6 bases). Germline V gene sequence: CDR1 KGHDR, CDR2 SFDVKD. The CDR3 is 14 residues long. V lost 5 bases and J 1 base, leaving 9 bases between the germline ends. The CDR3 loop reads CATSAGAGTDTQYF. The CDR3 DNA reads as TGTGCCACCAGTGCGGGAGCCGGCACAGATACGCAGTATTTT.

The chain employs TRBV7-9 and TRBJ2-1, with TRBD2 identical over 14 bases. Germline V gene sequence: CDR1 SEHNR, CDR2 FQNEAQ (reference sequence). This CDR3 comprises 17 residues. V was pared by 4 bases and J by 6 bases, with 8 bases of the junction left unmatched. CDR3 protein: CASSSPPTSGGANEQFF. As DNA, the CDR3 is TGTGCCAGCAGCTCCCCGCCGACTAGCGGGGGGGCCAATGAGCAGTTCTTC.

This clonotype was found a few times. The V call is TRBV5-1, the J call TRBJ2-7, with D perhaps TRBD2 (5 bases). The CDR3 loop spans 15 amino acids. Trimming removed 7 bases at V and 0 bases at J, with 17 bases between. Germline CDR1 is SGHRS and CDR2 is YFSETQ. Here the CDR3 reads CASSTSQRSSYEQYF. The CDR3 DNA reads TGCGCCAGCTCAACGTCCCAGCGGAGCTCCTACGAGCAGTACTTC.

This clonotype has more than one count but fewer than ten. The chain joins TRBV4-1 to TRBJ2-2, with no clear D. Germline V gene data show CDR1 as MGHRA and CDR2 as YSYEKL. Trimming cost V 1 base and J 1 base, with 7 bases left between them. This CDR3 contains 15 residues. CDR3 DNA: TGCGCCAGCAGCCAAGTTCCTGGGAACACCGGGGAGCTGTTTTTT. Translated: CASSQVPGNTGELFF.

This clonotype was seen only a few times. This chain uses TRBV7-3 with TRBJ1-1; D uncertain. The CDR3 length is 14 residues. V was clipped by 1 base and J by 1 base, with 7 bases between them. Germline CDR1 SGHTA, CDR2 FQGTGA. This CDR3 is CASSLNGGNTEAFF. The CDR3 region has the DNA TGTGCCAGCAGCTTAAACGGAGGGAACACTGAAGCTTTCTTT.

The chain is built from TRBV7-2 and TRBJ2-1, with D perhaps TRBD2 (5 bases). The CDR3 is made up of 15 amino acids. Germline CDR1 is SGHTA and CDR2 is FQGNSA. The germline V and J ends were trimmed by 0 bases and 2 bases, with 8 bases remaining between them. CDR3: CASSLAFGTYNEQFF. DNA for the CDR3: TGTGCCAGCAGCTTAGCGTTCGGGACCTACAATGAGCAGTTCTTC.

The sample holds one count of this clonotype. V is TRBV19 and J is TRBJ2-3; 8 bases are a match to TRBD2. CDR1 and CDR2 from the germline V gene are LNHDA and SQIVND (reference sequence). This CDR3 spans 15 amino acids. V lost 6 bases, J lost 4 bases, and 9 bases stayed unmatched. The CDR3 here is CASRIRGGLSDTQYF. CDR3 in DNA: TGTGCCAGTAGGATCCGCGGGGGGCTCTCAGATACGCAGTATTTT.

This clonotype was counted only a few times. The gene calls are TRBV29-1 and TRBJ2-3; 10 nucleotides align to TRBD2. Germline assignment: CDR1 SQVTM and CDR2 ANQGSEA. The CDR3 consists of 17 residues. The V and J ends lost 0 bases and 4 bases, in that order; junction bases with no gene match: 10. CDR3 in amino acids: CSVEELLAGSGADTQYF. CDR3 DNA sequence: TGCAGCGTTGAAGAGTTACTAGCGGGAAGTGGAGCAGATACGCAGTATTTT.

This clonotype has a handful of counts. CDR3 coding DNA: TGTGCCAGCGCTCGGGGGATGGACTACGAGCAGTACTTC. Its translation: CASARGMDYEQYF. The chain has TRBV7-2 and TRBJ2-7, with D possibly matching TRBD2 (6 bases). V was cut by 8 bases and J by 3 bases, with 14 bases left in between. There are 13 residues in the CDR3. Looked up from germline, CDR1 is SGHTA and CDR2 is FQGNSA.

This clonotype showed up just once. The chain combines TRBV29-1 with TRBJ2-7; perhaps TRBD1 as D (6 bases). This CDR3 is 13 amino acids long. The V and J ends lost 6 bases and 1 base respectively, with 13 bases between them. Germline V gives CDR1 SQVTM, CDR2 ANQGSEA. This chain's CDR3 is CSVVRTVSYEQYF. DNA of the CDR3: TGCAGCGTCGTCCGGACAGTGTCCTACGAGCAGTACTTC.

This clonotype was seen a few times. CDR3 residues: CASSINGQGAETQYF. CDR3 in DNA: TGTGCCAGCAGCATCAACGGACAGGGTGCAGAGACCCAGTACTTC. This chain connects TRBV11-2 to TRBJ2-5; 8 positions agree with TRBD1. Germline loops: CDR1 SGHAT, CDR2 FQNNGV. The J segment lost 4 bases and the V segment lost 5 bases, leaving 9 bases of the junction unmatched. This CDR3 comprises 15 residues.

This clonotype has a handful of counts. V and J are TRBV4-1 and TRBJ2-7; 7 nucleotides match TRBD1. The J segment lost 7 bases and the V segment lost 3 bases, leaving 12 bases of the junction unmatched. The CDR3 runs 15 residues. Germline V gene lookup returns CDR1 MGHRA and CDR2 YSYEKL. Written as DNA, the CDR3 is TGCGCCAGCAGCCAGGAGACAGGGACCCTTCGGGAGCAGTACTTC. Translation: CASSQETGTLREQYF.

This clonotype was counted only a few times. This chain connects TRBV25-1 to TRBJ2-7, with 14 bases lining up with TRBD2. V shed 6 bases and J 5 bases; nucleotides not matched to a gene: 12. Germline V gene lookup returns CDR1 MGHDK and CDR2 SYGVNS. CDR3 size: 17 residues. CDR3 nucleotides: TGTGCCAGCAGCCCCTGGGGAGGGACTAGCGGGAGAAACGAGCAGTACTTC. Protein: CASSPWGGTSGRNEQYF.

This clonotype was counted only a few times. The rearrangement links TRBV6-5 to TRBJ1-2, with 8 nucleotides matching TRBD1. Trimming cost V 5 bases and J 2 bases; bases outside gene matches: 13. The CDR3 is made up of 17 amino acids. Per germline, CDR1 MNHEY and CDR2 SVGAGI. The CDR3 reads CASSLNHGQGANYGYTF. The CDR3 DNA follows: TGTGCCAGCAGTCTTAACCACGGACAGGGCGCCAACTATGGCTACACCTTC.

The chain employs TRBV27 and TRBJ1-4; 10 positions match TRBD1. CDR3 length: 15 amino acids. Germline V gene data show CDR1 as MNHEY and CDR2 as SMNVEV (reference sequence). The V segment lost 2 bases and the J segment 4 bases; nucleotides outside the gene matches: 1. The DNA for the CDR3 is TGTGCCAGCAGTTTAGGACAGGGGGTTAATGAAAAACTGTTTTTT. Its protein is CASSLGQGVNEKLFF.

In this sample, this clonotype turned up a few times. The DNA for the CDR3 is TGCGCCAGCAGCCAGAGACAGGGGGCAACAGATACGCAGTATTTT. Protein: CASSQRQGATDTQYF. This chain joins TRBV5-1 and TRBJ2-3; 10 bases align to TRBD1. Per germline, CDR1 SGHRS and CDR2 YFSETQ. This CDR3 has 15 residues. V dropped 4 bases and J dropped 3; count of bases not matched to a gene: 5.

The chain carries TRBV12-3 or TRBV12-4 and TRBJ1-5; D unresolved. The CDR3 loop spans 13 amino acids. V was shortened by 8 bases and J by 3 bases, with 11 bases between the two germline ends. The CDR3 region is CASEAQLNQPQHF. CDR3 nucleotide sequence: TGTGCCAGCGAGGCACAGCTCAATCAGCCCCAGCATTTT.

The chain joins TRBV20-1 to TRBJ2-4; 12 bases are a match to TRBD1. The CDR3 spans 17 residues. The germline V gene encodes CDR1 DFQATT and CDR2 SNEGSKA (reference sequence). V trimming: 1 base; J trimming: 3 bases; junction bases outside the gene matches: 7. CDR3: CSARVGQGAEGKNIQYF. As DNA, the CDR3 is TGCAGTGCTAGAGTGGGACAGGGGGCTGAAGGCAAAAACATTCAGTACTTC.

This clonotype was detected only a few times. V usage is TRBV7-6 and J usage is TRBJ1-2; 9 positions agree with TRBD1. Germline CDR1 SGHVS, CDR2 FNYEAQ. This CDR3 comprises 14 residues. The J segment lost 5 bases and the V segment lost 5 bases, leaving 6 bases of the junction unmatched. CDR3 nucleotides: TGTGCCAGCAGCGCAACAGGGGGCGAATATGGCTACACCTTC. It translates to CASSATGGEYGYTF.

V and J are TRBV12-3 or TRBV12-4 and TRBJ2-2; D call uncertain. The CDR3 totals 14 residues. Trimming left V 5 bases short and J 1 base short, with 8 bases between. The CDR3 protein is CASSELENTGELFF. DNA for the CDR3: TGTGCCAGCAGTGAGTTAGAGAACACCGGGGAGCTGTTTTTT.

The V gene is TRBV5-5, the J gene TRBJ2-5, with a weak D call TRBD2 (6 bases). This CDR3 comprises 16 residues. CDR1 is SGHKS, CDR2 YYEKEE, per germline (reference sequence). The V end was cut by 1 base, the J end by 1 base, with 14 bases between. CDR3 protein: CASSLSLLGGQETQYF. CDR3 in DNA: TGTGCCAGCAGCTTGTCACTACTCGGGGGCCAAGAGACCCAGTACTTC.

This clonotype was seen more than once but under ten times. CDR3 coding DNA: TGTGCCAGCAGCTTACGCGCCGGGAGCATCGGGGGAGGAGAGACCCAGTACTTC. It yields the protein CASSLRAGSIGGGETQYF. The chain employs TRBV7-8 and TRBJ2-5; TRBD2 is a possible D gene (6 bases). Germline CDR1 and CDR2: SGHVS and FQNEAQ. This CDR3 is built from 18 residues. V was shortened by 2 bases and J by 4 bases, with 23 bases between the two germline ends.

V usage is TRBV20-1 and J usage is TRBJ2-3, with D unresolved. The CDR3 sequence is 15 residues long. The germline gives CDR1 DFQATT, CDR2 SNEGSKA (reference sequence). With 0 bases removed from V and 2 bases from J, the gap between germline ends came to 12 bases. CDR3 nucleotide sequence: TGCAGTGCTAGAGATCCGGCCAGCTACACAGATACGCAGTATTTT. Amino acid sequence: CSARDPASYTDTQYF.

This clonotype was seen more than once but under ten times. The J gene is TRBJ2-1, the V gene TRBV11-3, with D tentatively TRBD2 (6 bases). This CDR3 contains 14 residues. CDR1 is SGHNT and CDR2 is YENEEA in the germline V gene. Trimming shortened V by 4 bases and J by 7 bases, and 14 bases separated the two germline ends. The CDR3 loop is CASSSEKSGNEQFF. DNA of the CDR3: TGTGCCAGCAGCTCCGAAAAGAGCGGGAATGAGCAGTTCTTC.

This clonotype appeared many times. The genes are TRBV7-3 and TRBJ2-5, with 12 bases matching TRBD1. CDR3 size: 15 residues. The trim removed 3 bases at V and 7 bases at J, leaving 6 bases unmatched. CDR1 and CDR2 from the germline V gene are SGHTA and FQGTGA. CDR3 in amino acids: CASSLGTGGAGTQYF. In nucleotides, the CDR3 is TGTGCCAGCAGCTTGGGGACAGGGGGCGCGGGGACCCAGTACTTC.

V gene TRBV2 combines with J gene TRBJ2-2; a weak D match, TRBD2 (5 bases). The germline V gene encodes CDR1 SNHLY and CDR2 FYNNEI. This CDR3 has 13 residues. Trimming took 6 bases from V and 3 from J, leaving 8 bases between them. CDR3 sequence: CASRAEHTGELFF. The CDR3 region has the DNA TGTGCCAGCAGAGCGGAGCACACCGGGGAGCTGTTTTTT.